These 20 T cell receptor beta chains share one sample of origin, sequenced in a study of control samples from healthy donors and cancer patients. This table comes from immunoSEQ multiplex PCR, and its TCRdb copy is limited to in-frame clones, with some not included. The sample has about 60,000 clones, 75% to 85% seen once. Sequencing used blood. The receptors shown here come from a man aged 40-49 years in good health.

This chain joins TRBV2 and TRBJ1-5; tentative D call: TRBD1 (5 bases). Deletions cut 2 bases from V and 4 bases from J, with 9 bases between. CDR3 size: 14 residues. Germline-derived CDR1 and CDR2 are SNHLY and FYNNEI. This CDR3 reads CASSESGTNQPQHF. The CDR3 DNA reads as TGTGCCAGCAGTGAATCCGGGACTAATCAGCCCCAGCATTTT.

By share, this clone ranks as medium-sized (0.01 to 0.1%). The chain employs TRBV4-1 and TRBJ1-5, with 8 positions matching TRBD1. V shed 5 bases, J shed 2 bases, and the junction held 5 bases outside the gene matches. The CDR3 totals 15 residues. The germline CDR1 and CDR2 sequences are MGHRA and YSYEKL. CDR3 residues: CASSGQGMGNQPQHF. The CDR3 DNA sequence: TGCGCCAGCAGCGGACAGGGTATGGGCAATCAGCCCCAGCATTTT.

V is TRBV10-3 and J is TRBJ2-7; tentative D call: TRBD2 (6 bases). V lost 6 bases and J 4 bases, leaving 19 bases between the germline ends. From germline, CDR1 is ENHRY and CDR2 SYGVKD. The CDR3 has 15 amino acids. The CDR3 spells CAISPGTGEKYEQYF. The CDR3, as DNA: TGTGCCATCAGCCCCGGGACTGGGGAAAAATACGAGCAGTACTTC.

The count of this clone is one. The chain links TRBV7-8 to TRBJ2-1; 10 positions match TRBD2. The J segment lost 0 bases and the V segment lost 7 bases, leaving 9 bases of the junction unmatched. The CDR3 has 17 amino acids. Germline assignment: CDR1 SGHVS and CDR2 FQNEAQ. Here the CDR3 DNA reads TGTGCCAGCACTCTAGCGGGGGCCCAGAGCTCCTACAATGAGCAGTTCTTC. Its protein product is CASTLAGAQSSYNEQFF. Together with reference TRBV7-8 and TRBJ2-1, the CDR3 gives the full variable domain: GAGVSQSPRYKVAKRGQDVALRCDPISGHVSLFWYQQALGQGPEFLTYFQNEAQLDKSGLPSDRFFAERPEGSVSTLKIQRTQQEDSAVYLCASTLAGAQSSYNEQFFGPGTRLTVL.

The chain combines TRBV7-9 with TRBJ2-7, with TRBD1 as a possible D gene (6 bases). CDR1 and CDR2 from the germline V gene are SEHNR and FQNEAQ (reference sequence). V lost 4 bases to trimming and J lost 4 bases, with 11 bases between them. The CDR3 is 13 amino acids. CDR3 sequence (DNA): TGTGCCAGCAGCTGGGGACAAGATTACGAGCAGTACTTC. Translation gives CASSWGQDYEQYF.

This chain joins TRBV30 and TRBJ1-2; D not certain. The CDR3 spans 14 residues. Germline V gene sequence: CDR1 GTSNPN, CDR2 SVGIG (reference sequence). The V gene lost 6 bases and the J gene lost 2 bases, with 16 bases spanning the gap. The CDR3 sequence: CACTSASRNYGYTF. The CDR3 nucleotides read TGTGCCTGTACCTCCGCAAGTCGAAACTATGGCTACACCTTC.

V gene TRBV6-6 combines with J gene TRBJ2-5, with 9 bases matching TRBD2. Germline V gives CDR1 MNHNY, CDR2 SVGAGI (reference sequence). The trim removed 5 bases at V and 5 bases at J, leaving 9 bases unmatched. The CDR3 covers 15 residues. CDR3 residues: CASSQSAGGGETQYF. In nucleotides, the CDR3 is TGTGCCAGCAGTCAATCAGCGGGAGGAGGTGAGACCCAGTACTTC.

This chain links TRBV23-1 with TRBJ2-1; TRBD2 matches at 10 bases. TRBV23-1 is flagged as an ORF with uncertain function. The CDR3 is 20 amino acids. J gave up 4 bases and V 0 bases, and 15 bases lay outside the gene matches. The CDR3 nucleotides are TGCGCCAGCAGTCAATCTCGGACTAGCGGCAAAGGGGGACTTTACAATGAGCAGTTCTTC. This gives the protein CASSQSRTSGKGGLYNEQFF.

The chain employs TRBV5-1 and TRBJ1-1; D is possibly TRBD1 (5 bases). V shed 3 bases and J shed 0 bases, with 6 bases lying between them. CDR3 length: 13 amino acids. Germline V gene lookup returns CDR1 SGHRS and CDR2 YFSETQ. DNA of the CDR3: TGCGCCAGCAGCTCACAGGTGAACACTGAAGCTTTCTTT. Encoded protein: CASSSQVNTEAFF.

This chain joins TRBV27 and TRBJ2-1, with TRBD1 matching over 7 bases. Germline loops: CDR1 MNHEY, CDR2 SMNVEV (reference sequence). This CDR3 is built from 16 residues. Trimming cost V 7 bases and J 1 base; bases outside gene matches: 10. The CDR3 sequence is CASTLFRQGSYNEQFF. CDR3 coding DNA: TGTGCCAGCACCCTATTCAGACAGGGTTCCTACAATGAGCAGTTCTTC.

This chain uses TRBV13 with TRBJ1-6; possible D gene TRBD1, 6 bases. The V end lost 4 bases, the J end lost 6 bases, and 13 bases lay between the germline ends. The CDR3 spans 15 residues. In germline, CDR1 is PRHDT, CDR2 FYEKMQ (reference sequence). The CDR3 spells CASSSEDRSNSPLHF. CDR3 bases: TGTGCCAGCAGCTCCGAGGACAGATCTAATTCACCCCTCCACTTT.

V gene TRBV7-3 combines with J gene TRBJ2-7; D ambiguous. The length of the CDR3 is 12 residues. Germline lookup yields CDR1 SGHTA and CDR2 FQGTGA. V was cut by 4 bases and J by 6 bases, with 10 bases left in between. CDR3 DNA sequence: TGTGCCAGCAGCTCAGAGTACAGCGAGCAGTACTTC. This translates into CASSSEYSEQYF.

The chain links TRBV25-1 to TRBJ2-7; 8 bases agree with TRBD1. There are 14 residues in the CDR3. The ends lost 4 bases at V and 3 bases at J; junction bases unmatched: 5. Germline CDR1 and CDR2: MGHDK and SYGVNS. Here the CDR3 DNA reads TGTGCCAGCAGTGCGACAGGGGATATCTACGAGCAGTACTTC. Translating gives CASSATGDIYEQYF.

This chain uses TRBV27 with TRBJ2-5, with D possibly matching TRBD2 (6 bases). Germline CDR1 MNHEY, CDR2 SMNVEV (reference sequence). CDR3 length equals 13 residues. V lost 2 bases, J lost 4 bases, and 8 bases lay in between. CDR3 sequence: CASSLPGGETQYF. CDR3 DNA sequence: TGTGCCAGCAGTTTACCCGGGGGAGAGACCCAGTACTTC.

The CDR3 protein is CASSQRTGSYNEQFF. In DNA form, the CDR3 reads TGTGCCAGCAGCCAAAGGACAGGGTCCTACAATGAGCAGTTCTTC. The chain links TRBV3-1 (or the pseudogene TRBV3-2) to TRBJ2-1; 8 bases map to TRBD1. Germline V gene data show CDR1 as LGHDT and CDR2 as YNNKEL (reference sequence). The V gene end was trimmed by 2 bases and the J gene end by 1 base; junction bases not matched to a gene: 1. CDR3 length: 15 amino acids.

This clone was seen only once. V and J are TRBV5-1 and TRBJ1-1; 7 bases fit TRBD1. J was trimmed by 1 base and V by 4 bases; bases with no gene match: 4. Germline-derived CDR1 and CDR2 are SGHRS and YFSETQ. The CDR3 runs to 14 residues. The DNA of the CDR3 is TGCGCCAGCAGCCCCCGGACAGGGAACACTGAAGCTTTCTTT. Translated: CASSPRTGNTEAFF.

This chain connects TRBV19 to TRBJ2-7; 8 nucleotides line up with TRBD1. CDR3 size: 15 residues. In germline, CDR1 is LNHDA, CDR2 SQIVND (reference sequence). The J segment lost 4 bases and the V segment lost 1 base, leaving 6 bases of the junction unmatched. The chain's CDR3 is CASSIAPGGIYEQYF. The CDR3 region has the DNA TGTGCCAGTAGTATAGCCCCAGGGGGCATTTACGAGCAGTACTTC. Combining the CDR3 with reference TRBV19 and TRBJ2-7 gives the whole variable domain DGGITQSPKYLFRKEGQNVTLSCEQNLNHDAMYWYRQDPGQGLRLIYYSQIVNDFQKGDIAEGYSVSREKKESFPLTVTSAQKNPTAFYLCASSIAPGGIYEQYFGPGTRLTVT.

The V and J genes are TRBV4-3 and TRBJ2-1; TRBD2 aligns across 13 bases. Germline V gene sequence: CDR1 LGHNA, CDR2 YSLEER. This CDR3 has 16 residues. V was pared by 0 bases and J by 5 bases, with 1 base of the junction left unmatched. CDR3 amino acids: CASSQELAGGDNEQFF. The CDR3 region has the DNA TGCGCCAGCAGCCAAGAACTAGCGGGGGGGGACAATGAGCAGTTCTTC.

V usage is TRBV30 and J usage is TRBJ1-1; D is uncertain. Germline CDR1 GTSNPN, CDR2 SVGIG (reference sequence). Between the trimmed V and J ends, which lost 0 bases and 1 base, there was a span of 3 bases. This CDR3 is built from 12 residues. The CDR3 DNA reads TGTGCCTGGAGTGTAGGGAACACTGAAGCTTTCTTT. Residues: CAWSVGNTEAFF. Full variable domain (rest looked up from reference TRBV30 and TRBJ1-1): SQTIHQWPATLVQPVGSPLSLECTVEGTSNPNLYWYRQAAGRGLQLLFYSVGIGQISSEVPQNLSASRPQDRQFILSSKKLLLSDSGFYLCAWSVGNTEAFFGQGTRLTVV.

J is TRBJ1-6 and V is TRBV6-5; D is unclear. From germline, CDR1 is MNHEY and CDR2 SVGAGI. This CDR3 comprises 14 residues. V lost 5 bases and J lost 0, with 5 bases in between. The CDR3 is CASSQSSYNSPLHF. The CDR3 coding sequence is TGTGCCAGCAGTCAAAGCTCCTATAATTCACCCCTCCACTTT.